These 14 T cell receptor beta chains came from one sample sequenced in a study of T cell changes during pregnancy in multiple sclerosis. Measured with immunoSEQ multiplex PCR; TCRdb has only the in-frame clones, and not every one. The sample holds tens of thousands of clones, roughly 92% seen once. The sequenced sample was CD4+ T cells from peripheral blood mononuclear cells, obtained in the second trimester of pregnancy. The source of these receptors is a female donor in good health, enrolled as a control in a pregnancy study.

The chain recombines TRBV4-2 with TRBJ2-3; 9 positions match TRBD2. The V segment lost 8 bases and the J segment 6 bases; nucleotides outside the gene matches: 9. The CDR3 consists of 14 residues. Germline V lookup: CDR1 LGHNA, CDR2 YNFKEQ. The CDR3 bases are TGTGCCAGCTCCTCGGGCGGGAGGGCCGATACGCAGTATTTT. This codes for CASSSGGRADTQYF.

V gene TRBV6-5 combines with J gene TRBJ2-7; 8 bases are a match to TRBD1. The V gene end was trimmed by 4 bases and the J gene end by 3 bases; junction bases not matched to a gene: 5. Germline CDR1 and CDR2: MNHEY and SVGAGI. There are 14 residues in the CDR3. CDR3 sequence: CASSWLDRGYEQYF. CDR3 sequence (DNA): TGTGCCAGCAGTTGGCTAGACAGGGGCTACGAGCAGTACTTC.

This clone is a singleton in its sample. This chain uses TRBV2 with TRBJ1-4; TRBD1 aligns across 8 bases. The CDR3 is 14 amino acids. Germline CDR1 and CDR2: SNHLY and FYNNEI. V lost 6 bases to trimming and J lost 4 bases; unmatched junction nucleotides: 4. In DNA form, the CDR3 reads TGTGCCAGCAGGTGGACAGGGATTAATGAAAAACTGTTTTTT. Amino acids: CASRWTGINEKLFF.

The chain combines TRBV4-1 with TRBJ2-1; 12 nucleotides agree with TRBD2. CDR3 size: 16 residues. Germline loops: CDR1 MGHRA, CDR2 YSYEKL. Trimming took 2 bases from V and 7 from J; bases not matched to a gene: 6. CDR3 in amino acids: CASSQKTSGSGNEQFF. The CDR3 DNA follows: TGCGCCAGCAGCCAAAAGACTAGCGGGAGTGGAAATGAGCAGTTCTTC.

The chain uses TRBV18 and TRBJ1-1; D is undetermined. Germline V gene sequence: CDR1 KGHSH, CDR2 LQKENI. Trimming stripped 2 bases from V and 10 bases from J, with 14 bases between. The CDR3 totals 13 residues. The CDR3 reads CASSPGEGLGAFF. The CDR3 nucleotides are TGTGCCAGCTCACCAGGGGAGGGCTTAGGAGCTTTCTTT.

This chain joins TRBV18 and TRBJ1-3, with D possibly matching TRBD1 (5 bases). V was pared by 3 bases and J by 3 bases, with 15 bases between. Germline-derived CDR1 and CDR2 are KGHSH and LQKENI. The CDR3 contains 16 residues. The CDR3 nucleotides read TGTGCCAGCTCACCTCTCCTTGACAGTAGTGGAAACACCATATATTTT. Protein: CASSPLLDSSGNTIYF.

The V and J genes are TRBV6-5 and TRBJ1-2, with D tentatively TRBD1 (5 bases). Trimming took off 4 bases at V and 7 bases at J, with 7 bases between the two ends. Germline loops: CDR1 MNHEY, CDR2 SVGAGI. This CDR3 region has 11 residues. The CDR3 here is CASSSRAGYTF. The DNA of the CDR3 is TGTGCCAGCAGTTCCAGGGCTGGCTACACCTTC.

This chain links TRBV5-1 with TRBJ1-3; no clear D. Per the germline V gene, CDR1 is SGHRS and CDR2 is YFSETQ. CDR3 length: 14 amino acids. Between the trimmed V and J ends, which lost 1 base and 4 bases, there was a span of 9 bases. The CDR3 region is CASSLRVPGNTIYF. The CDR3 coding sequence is TGCGCCAGCAGCTTGCGGGTACCGGGAAACACCATATATTTT.

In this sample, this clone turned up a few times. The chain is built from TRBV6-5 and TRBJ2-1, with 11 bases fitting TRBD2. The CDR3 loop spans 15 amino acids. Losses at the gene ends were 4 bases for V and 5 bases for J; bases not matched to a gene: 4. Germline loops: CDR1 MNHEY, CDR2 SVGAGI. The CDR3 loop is CASSFGLAGHNEQFF. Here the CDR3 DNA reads TGTGCCAGCAGTTTTGGACTAGCGGGCCACAATGAGCAGTTCTTC.

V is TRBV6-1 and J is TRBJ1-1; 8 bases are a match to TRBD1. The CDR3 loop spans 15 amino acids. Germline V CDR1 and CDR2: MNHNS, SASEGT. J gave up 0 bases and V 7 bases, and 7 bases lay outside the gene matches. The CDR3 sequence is CASTPMTGVNTEAFF. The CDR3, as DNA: TGTGCCAGCACTCCTATGACAGGGGTGAACACTGAAGCTTTCTTT.

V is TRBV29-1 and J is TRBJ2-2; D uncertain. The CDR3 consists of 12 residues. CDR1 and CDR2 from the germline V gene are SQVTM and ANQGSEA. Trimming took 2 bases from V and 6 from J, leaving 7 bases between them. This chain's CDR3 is CSVEYQAGELFF. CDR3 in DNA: TGCAGCGTTGAATACCAGGCCGGGGAGCTGTTTTTT.

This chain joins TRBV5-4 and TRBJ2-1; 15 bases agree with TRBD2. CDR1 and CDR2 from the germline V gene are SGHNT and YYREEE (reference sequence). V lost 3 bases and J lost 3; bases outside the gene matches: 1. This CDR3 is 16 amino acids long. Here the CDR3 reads CASSWGLAGGYNEQFF. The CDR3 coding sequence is TGTGCCAGCAGCTGGGGACTAGCGGGAGGCTACAATGAGCAGTTCTTC.

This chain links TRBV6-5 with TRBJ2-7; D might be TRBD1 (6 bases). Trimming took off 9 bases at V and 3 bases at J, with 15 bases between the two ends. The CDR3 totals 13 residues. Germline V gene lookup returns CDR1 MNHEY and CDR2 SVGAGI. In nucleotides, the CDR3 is TGTGCCAGTGGGACAACCCCGAACTACGAGCAGTACTTC. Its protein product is CASGTTPNYEQYF.

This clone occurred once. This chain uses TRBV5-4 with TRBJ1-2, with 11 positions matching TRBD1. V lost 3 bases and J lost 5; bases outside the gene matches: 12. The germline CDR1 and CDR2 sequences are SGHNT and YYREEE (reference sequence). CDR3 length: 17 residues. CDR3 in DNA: TGTGCCAGCAGCTCAAAATTCCGGGACAGGGGGATTTATGGCTACACCTTC. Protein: CASSSKFRDRGIYGYTF.